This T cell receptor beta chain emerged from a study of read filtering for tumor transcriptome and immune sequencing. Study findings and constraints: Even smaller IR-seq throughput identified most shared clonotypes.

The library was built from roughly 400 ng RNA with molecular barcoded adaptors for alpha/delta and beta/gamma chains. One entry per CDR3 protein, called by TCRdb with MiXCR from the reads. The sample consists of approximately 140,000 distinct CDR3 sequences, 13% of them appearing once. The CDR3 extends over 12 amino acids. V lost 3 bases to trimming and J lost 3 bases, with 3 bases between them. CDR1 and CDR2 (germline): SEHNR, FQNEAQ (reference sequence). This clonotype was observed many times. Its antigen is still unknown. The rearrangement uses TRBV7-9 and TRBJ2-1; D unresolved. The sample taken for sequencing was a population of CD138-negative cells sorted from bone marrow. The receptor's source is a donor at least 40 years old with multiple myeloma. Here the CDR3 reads CASSFDYNEQFF. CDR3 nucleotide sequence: TGTGCCAGCAGCTTTGACTACAATGAGCAGTTCTTC.